Each of the 22 T cell receptor beta chains below was sequenced from the same sample in a study of cytomegalovirus exposure and HLA in healthy donors. The assay was immunoSEQ multiplex PCR, and TCRdb's table has in-frame clones only and misses some. The sample lists roughly 230,000 clones, 90% seen once, with around 3.1% in the top ten. Sample: PBMCs. These receptors were collected from a woman in her 30s in good health and CMV-seronegative.

CDR3 region: CASSGAGSGGLANIQYF. The DNA for the CDR3 is TGTGCCAGCTCAGGAGCTGGTTCAGGGGGACTTGCAAACATTCAGTACTTC. The chain links TRBV18 to TRBJ2-4; weak D call: TRBD1 (7 bases). Germline V gene lookup returns CDR1 KGHSH and CDR2 LQKENI. Deletions cut 5 bases from V and 6 bases from J, with 23 bases between. The CDR3 length is 17 residues.

This chain uses TRBV28 with TRBJ2-7; TRBD1 is a possible D gene (6 bases). CDR3 length: 16 residues. CDR1 and CDR2 (germline): MDHEN, SYDVKM. Trimming pared 3 bases from V and 2 bases from J, leaving 17 bases between. The CDR3 is CASSFWSGAITYEQYF. The CDR3 DNA sequence: TGTGCCAGCAGTTTTTGGTCAGGGGCCATAACCTACGAGCAGTACTTC.

V usage is TRBV13 and J usage is TRBJ2-7; maybe TRBD1 (6 bases). From germline, CDR1 is PRHDT and CDR2 FYEKMQ (reference sequence). The CDR3 is made up of 14 amino acids. Trimming stripped 2 bases from V and 5 bases from J, with 13 bases between. CDR3 nucleotide sequence: TGTGCCAGCAGCTTATTCCAGGGGAGCAACGAGCAGTACTTC. Translation gives CASSLFQGSNEQYF.

The rearrangement joins TRBV28 to TRBJ1-4; TRBD1 matches at 7 bases. The germline CDR1 and CDR2 sequences are MDHEN and SYDVKM. CDR3 length: 13 amino acids. The ends lost 6 bases at V and 10 bases at J; junction bases unmatched: 8. DNA for the CDR3: TGTGCCAGCAGCAGGACAGGAAATAGAAAACTGTTTTTT. Translation gives CASSRTGNRKLFF.

V usage is TRBV14 and J usage is TRBJ2-3; D unclear. The CDR3 is made up of 15 amino acids. CDR1 and CDR2 (germline): SGHDN, FVKESK. Trimming removed 0 bases from V and 1 base from J, with 8 bases in between. The CDR3 nucleotides read TGTGCCAGCAGCCAAGAGAGGCAGCGCACAGATACGCAGTATTTT. This encodes CASSQERQRTDTQYF. The whole variable domain, remainder taken from reference TRBV14 and TRBJ2-3, is EAGVTQFPSHSVIEKGQTVTLRCDPISGHDNLYWYRRVMGKEIKFLLHFVKESKQDESGMPNNRFLAERTGGTYSTLKVQPAELEDSGVYFCASSQERQRTDTQYFGPGTRLTVL.

The CDR3 sequence is CASSQGVGENYEQYF. CDR3 bases: TGTGCCAGCAGCCAAGGAGTCGGAGAGAACTACGAGCAGTACTTC. The gene calls are TRBV4-2 and TRBJ2-7; no firm D call. The CDR3 extends over 15 amino acids. V dropped 1 base and J dropped 3 bases, with 13 bases sitting between them. Germline V CDR1 and CDR2: LGHNA, YNFKEQ.

The chain joins TRBV7-9 to TRBJ2-5, with TRBD2 identical over 7 bases. Germline V gene sequence: CDR1 SEHNR, CDR2 FQNEAQ (reference sequence). V lost 6 bases to trimming and J lost 5 bases; unmatched junction nucleotides: 12. The CDR3 length is 15 residues. The DNA for the CDR3 is TGTGCCAGCAGTCAATTCGGCGGGAGTCTGGAGACCCAGTACTTC. This encodes CASSQFGGSLETQYF.

The chain joins TRBV10-3 to TRBJ2-3; 8 nucleotides match TRBD2. Trimming cost V 4 bases and J 0 bases; bases outside gene matches: 9. Germline V gives CDR1 ENHRY, CDR2 SYGVKD. This CDR3 is built from 17 residues. This CDR3 reads CAISAGWAGGSTDTQYF. The CDR3 DNA reads TGTGCCATCAGTGCCGGGTGGGCGGGGGGTAGCACAGATACGCAGTATTTT.

In the case of this clone: Additional DNA sequences in this sample encode the identical CDR3. This chain joins TRBV5-1 and TRBJ2-7; 7 nucleotides match TRBD1. Germline loops: CDR1 SGHRS, CDR2 YFSETQ. The CDR3 length is 14 residues. The ends lost 0 bases at V and 2 bases at J; junction bases unmatched: 2. This CDR3 is CASSLGQGPYEQYF. The CDR3 nucleotides are TGCGCCAGCAGCTTGGGACAGGGACCCTACGAGCAGTACTTC.

The chain couples TRBV6-6 to TRBJ2-5; D call uncertain. The CDR3 consists of 14 residues. The germline V gene has CDR1 MNHNY and CDR2 SVGAGI (reference sequence). Trimming removed 0 bases from V and 5 bases from J, with 10 bases in between. The DNA of the CDR3 is TGTGCCAGCAGTTACTCTAGGGTTGAGGAGACCCAGTACTTC. The encoded protein is CASSYSRVEETQYF.

This chain connects TRBV7-2 to TRBJ1-5, with no clear D. The germline V gene has CDR1 SGHTA and CDR2 FQGNSA. The CDR3 spans 14 residues. The V end lost 2 bases, the J end lost 3 bases, and 8 bases lay between the germline ends. CDR3 sequence: CASSLKADNQPQHF. The DNA of the CDR3 is TGTGCCAGCAGCTTAAAGGCAGACAATCAGCCCCAGCATTTT.

This clone was seen more than once but under ten times. The J gene is TRBJ2-7, the V gene TRBV5-1, with 7 bases identical to TRBD1. The V and J ends lost 0 bases and 7 bases, in that order; junction bases with no gene match: 4. Germline CDR1 is SGHRS and CDR2 is YFSETQ. There are 13 residues in the CDR3. CDR3 in amino acids: CASSLDRGREQYF. DNA of the CDR3: TGCGCCAGCAGCTTGGACAGGGGAAGGGAGCAGTACTTC.

This clone was seen once. This rearrangement joins TRBV27 to TRBJ2-7, with a possible D match to TRBD2 (6 bases). Trimming pared 4 bases from V and 3 bases from J, leaving 10 bases between. CDR3 length equals 13 residues. Germline V gives CDR1 MNHEY, CDR2 SMNVEV (reference sequence). The CDR3, as DNA: TGTGCCAGCAGTTCGGGACTTGGCTACGAGCAGTACTTC. Protein product: CASSSGLGYEQYF.

This chain joins TRBV15 and TRBJ2-1, with 10 positions matching TRBD2. V shed 5 bases, J shed 1 base, and the junction held 5 bases outside the gene matches. Per germline, CDR1 LNHNV and CDR2 YYDKDF (reference sequence). CDR3 length equals 16 residues. The CDR3 spells CATSGYSGRSYNEQFF. In nucleotides, the CDR3 is TGTGCCACCAGCGGCTATAGCGGGAGGTCCTACAATGAGCAGTTCTTC.

This clone was detected a few times. This rearrangement joins TRBV5-1 to TRBJ2-7, with unresolved D. This CDR3 is built from 15 residues. The V end was cut by 4 bases, the J end by 3 bases, with 17 bases between. Germline lookup yields CDR1 SGHRS and CDR2 YFSETQ. The CDR3 sequence is CASSAQDGPLYEQYF. The CDR3 DNA reads as TGCGCCAGCAGCGCCCAAGACGGACCACTCTACGAGCAGTACTTC.

V gene TRBV27 combines with J gene TRBJ2-7, with 7 positions matching TRBD1. Germline lookup yields CDR1 MNHEY and CDR2 SMNVEV (reference sequence). The CDR3 is 13 amino acids. V shed 6 bases and J 3 bases; nucleotides not matched to a gene: 5. The DNA for the CDR3 is TGTGCCAGCAGCGACCGACAGGGCTACGAGCAGTACTTC. The encoded protein is CASSDRQGYEQYF.

The genes are TRBV7-6 and TRBJ2-2, with a tentative D call TRBD2 (5 bases). The length of the CDR3 is 15 residues. Trimming took off 1 base at V and 5 bases at J, with 11 bases between the two ends. CDR1 is SGHVS, CDR2 FNYEAQ, per germline. As DNA, the CDR3 is TGTGCCAGCAGCTTAGTCTCAGAGGGAACCGGGGAGCTGTTTTTT. Its protein is CASSLVSEGTGELFF. The full variable domain, in which reference TRBV7-6 and TRBJ2-2 provide the parts outside the CDR3, is GAGVSQSPRYKVTKRGQDVALRCDPISGHVSLYWYRQALGQGPEFLTYFNYEAQQDKSGLPNDRFSAERPEGSISTLTIQRTEQRDSAMYRCASSLVSEGTGELFFGEGSRLTVL.

This chain connects TRBV15 to TRBJ1-1; D is perhaps TRBD1 (5 bases). The CDR3 runs to 15 residues. Deletions cut 1 base from V and 1 base from J, with 10 bases between. Germline V lookup: CDR1 LNHNV, CDR2 YYDKDF (reference sequence). The CDR3 here is CATSRVSGRNTEAFF. DNA for the CDR3: TGTGCCACCAGCAGAGTATCGGGGCGGAACACTGAAGCTTTCTTT.

The CDR3 spells CASSLSGTGRPGYEQYF. As DNA, the CDR3 is TGTGCCAGCAGCTTATCCGGGACAGGGCGTCCCGGGTACGAGCAGTACTTC. V usage is TRBV7-2 and J usage is TRBJ2-7; TRBD1 matches at 9 bases. V lost 2 bases to trimming and J lost 4 bases; unmatched junction nucleotides: 12. Looked up from germline, CDR1 is SGHTA and CDR2 is FQGNSA. CDR3 length: 17 amino acids.

The CDR3 region has the DNA TGCGCCAGCAGCTTGGGAGTTGGCACAGATACGCAGTATTTT. This codes for CASSLGVGTDTQYF. V usage is TRBV4-1 and J usage is TRBJ2-3, with a weak D call TRBD2 (5 bases). Deletions cut 5 bases from V and 1 base from J, with 10 bases between. The CDR3 spans 14 residues. CDR1 and CDR2 (germline): MGHRA, YSYEKL.

J is TRBJ1-1 and V is TRBV29-1; 7 bases match TRBD1. The trim removed 3 bases at V and 3 bases at J, leaving 13 bases unmatched. Germline CDR1 and CDR2: SQVTM and ANQGSEA. The CDR3 covers 16 residues. CDR3: CSVEGRGRFEDTEAFF. CDR3 nucleotides: TGCAGCGTTGAGGGCAGGGGGAGGTTTGAGGACACTGAAGCTTTCTTT.

This clone was picked up one time. The genes are TRBV4-3 and TRBJ1-2; D may be TRBD1 (6 bases). The germline V and J ends were trimmed by 4 bases and 6 bases, with 24 bases remaining between them. Germline assignment: CDR1 LGHNA and CDR2 YSLEER. The CDR3 is 17 amino acids. The CDR3 loop reads CASSPKTGGAGQNGYTF. CDR3 coding DNA: TGCGCCAGCAGCCCCAAAACCGGGGGGGCAGGGCAAAATGGCTACACCTTC.